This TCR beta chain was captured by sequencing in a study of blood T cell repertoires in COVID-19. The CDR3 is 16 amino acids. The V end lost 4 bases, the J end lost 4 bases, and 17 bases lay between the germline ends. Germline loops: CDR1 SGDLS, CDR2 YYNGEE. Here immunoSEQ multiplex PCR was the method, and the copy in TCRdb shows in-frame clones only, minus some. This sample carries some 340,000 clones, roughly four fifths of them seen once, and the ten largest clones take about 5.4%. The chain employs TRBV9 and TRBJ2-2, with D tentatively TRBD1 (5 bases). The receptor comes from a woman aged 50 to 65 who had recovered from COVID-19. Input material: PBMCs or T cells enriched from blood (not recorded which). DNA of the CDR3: TGTGCCAGCAGCCTGGGCATGGCAGGGCGCACCGGGGAGCTGTTTTTT. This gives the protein CASSLGMAGRTGELFF.